A single sample gave rise to the 32 T cell receptor beta chains below, sequenced in a study of cytomegalovirus exposure and HLA in healthy donors. Clones were sequenced by immunoSEQ multiplex PCR, and TCRdb holds only the in-frame ones, with some missing. The top ten clones hold around 24% of a sample with some 140,000 clones, around nine tenths of them seen once. The material sequenced was PBMCs. All receptors come from a young man in good health and CMV-seropositive.

This clone was counted once. CDR3 sequence (DNA): TGTGCCAGCAGCGTAGGTTTCAGGGGCTTCCAAGAGACCCAGTACTTC. It is translated as CASSVGFRGFQETQYF. The chain is built from TRBV9 and TRBJ2-5; tentatively, D is TRBD1 (6 bases). This CDR3 has 16 residues. V was pared by 0 bases and J by 1 base, with 13 bases between. Germline CDR1 is SGDLS and CDR2 is YYNGEE. The full variable domain, its missing parts supplied by reference TRBV9 and TRBJ2-5, is DSGVTQTPKHLITATGQRVTLRCSPRSGDLSVYWYQQSLDQGLQFLIQYYNGEERAKGNILERFSAQQFPDLHSELNLSSLELGDSALYFCASSVGFRGFQETQYFGPGTRLLVL.

This clone has more than one count but fewer than ten. The rearrangement joins TRBV19 to TRBJ1-2, with unresolved D. Germline V gives CDR1 LNHDA, CDR2 SQIVND (reference sequence). The CDR3 has 14 amino acids. Trimming took 3 bases from V and 2 from J, leaving 10 bases between them. CDR3 protein: CASSMGGTNYGYTF. CDR3 DNA sequence: TGTGCCAGTAGTATGGGAGGCACCAACTATGGCTACACCTTC.

J is TRBJ1-1 and V is TRBV6-5; D call uncertain. CDR1 is MNHEY and CDR2 is SVGAGI in the germline V gene. This CDR3 spans 15 amino acids. The V end lost 2 bases, the J end lost 4 bases, and 14 bases lay between the germline ends. The chain's CDR3 is CASSYAFSTGTEAFF. The CDR3, as DNA: TGTGCCAGCAGTTACGCCTTTAGTACGGGCACTGAAGCTTTCTTT.

V is TRBV7-2 and J is TRBJ2-3; D is perhaps TRBD2 (6 bases). Germline V gene data show CDR1 as SGHTA and CDR2 as FQGNSA. The CDR3 is 16 residues long. Deletions cut 3 bases from V and 6 bases from J, with 19 bases between. The CDR3 sequence is CASSLKFGGRSDTQYF. The DNA for the CDR3 is TGTGCCAGCAGCTTGAAGTTCGGTGGGAGGTCGGATACGCAGTATTTT. The variable domain in full, with the rest retrieved from reference TRBV7-2 and TRBJ2-3, is GAGVSQSPSNKVTEKGKDVELRCDPISGHTALYWYRQSLGQGLEFLIYFQGNSAPDKSGLPSDRFSAERTGGSVSTLTIQRTQQEDSAVYLCASSLKFGGRSDTQYFGPGTRLTVL.

The rearrangement links TRBV6-5 to TRBJ2-7, with D tentatively TRBD2 (6 bases). The germline gives CDR1 MNHEY, CDR2 SVGAGI. The CDR3 consists of 16 residues. The ends were cut back, 2 bases at V and 0 bases at J, with 14 bases in the middle. The CDR3 is CASSYPPAGSSYEQYF. The CDR3 nucleotides are TGTGCCAGCAGTTACCCCCCGGCGGGGAGCTCCTACGAGCAGTACTTC.

This rearrangement joins TRBV2 to TRBJ2-7; possible D gene TRBD1, 7 bases. The V gene lost 6 bases and the J gene lost 3 bases, with 15 bases spanning the gap. The CDR3 spans 14 residues. The germline V gene has CDR1 SNHLY and CDR2 FYNNEI. This CDR3 reads CASRVQGGLYEQYF. CDR3 DNA sequence: TGTGCCAGCAGGGTCCAGGGGGGACTCTACGAGCAGTACTTC.

This sequence joins TRBV19 and TRBJ1-2; the D gene is possibly TRBD1 (5 bases). The length of the CDR3 is 16 residues. V shed 7 bases and J shed 1 base, with 19 bases lying between them. In germline, CDR1 is LNHDA, CDR2 SQIVND (reference sequence). DNA for the CDR3: TGTGCCAGTACTCCAGGGTACCGCCTTTTTAACTATGGCTACACCTTC. Its translation: CASTPGYRLFNYGYTF.

The V call is TRBV4-1, the J call TRBJ2-3; the match to TRBD2 covers 9 bases. V was pared by 0 bases and J by 4 bases, with 14 bases of the junction left unmatched. The CDR3 loop spans 19 amino acids. CDR1 and CDR2 (germline): MGHRA, YSYEKL. CDR3 amino acids: CASSQDPILLAGGPDTQYF. CDR3 DNA: TGCGCCAGCAGCCAAGATCCAATCCTCCTGGCGGGGGGGCCAGATACGCAGTATTTT.

V and J are TRBV5-1 and TRBJ2-1; TRBD2 aligns across 8 bases. V was pared by 5 bases and J by 1 base, with 2 bases of the junction left unmatched. Germline V gene sequence: CDR1 SGHRS, CDR2 YFSETQ. CDR3 length equals 14 residues. In nucleotides, the CDR3 is TGCGCCAGCAGGCGGGGGGAATCCTACAATGAGCAGTTCTTC. Protein sequence: CASRRGESYNEQFF.

The chain employs TRBV10-1 and TRBJ2-3; 9 bases are a match to TRBD2. The V and J ends lost 3 bases and 7 bases, in that order; junction bases with no gene match: 8. The CDR3 length is 15 residues. Germline V gene data show CDR1 as WNHNN and CDR2 as SYGVQD (reference sequence). The CDR3, as DNA: TGCGCCAGCAGTGAAGGAGCGGGGGGTAGAAATACGCAGTATTTT. Amino acid sequence: CASSEGAGGRNTQYF.

This clone showed up just a few times. V usage is TRBV4-2 and J usage is TRBJ1-2; 11 nucleotides line up with TRBD1. The CDR3 spans 18 residues. Germline V gene lookup returns CDR1 LGHNA and CDR2 YNFKEQ. V dropped 0 bases and J dropped 2; count of bases not matched to a gene: 8. This CDR3 is CASSQEQGTGGINYGYTF. CDR3 nucleotides: TGTGCCAGCAGCCAAGAGCAGGGGACAGGGGGTATAAACTATGGCTACACCTTC.

CDR3 amino acids: CASSWREGPNTGELFF. The CDR3 region has the DNA TGTGCCAGCAGTTGGCGGGAGGGGCCGAACACCGGGGAGCTGTTTTTT. This chain joins TRBV27 and TRBJ2-2; 9 bases are shared with TRBD2. The trim removed 4 bases at V and 0 bases at J, leaving 3 bases unmatched. From germline, CDR1 is MNHEY and CDR2 SMNVEV (reference sequence). This CDR3 is built from 16 residues.

This chain connects TRBV6-4 to TRBJ1-5, with D perhaps matching TRBD1 (6 bases). There are 16 residues in the CDR3. Trimming removed 6 bases at V and 4 bases at J, with 19 bases between. Germline V CDR1 and CDR2: MRHNA, SNTAGT. The CDR3 coding sequence is TGTGCCAGCAGCCCAAGGGCGGGGGCATGGAATCAGCCCCAGCATTTT. It yields the protein CASSPRAGAWNQPQHF.

V and J are TRBV7-2 and TRBJ2-3; no clear D. The V end was cut by 10 bases, the J end by 0 bases, with 14 bases between. CDR3 size: 14 residues. In germline, CDR1 is SGHTA, CDR2 FQGNSA. The CDR3 nucleotides read TGTGCCACCCGAAGTGTGGCTAGCACAGATACGCAGTATTTT. This translates into CATRSVASTDTQYF.

The chain joins TRBV6-6 to TRBJ1-2, with D maybe TRBD1 (6 bases). Germline V gene lookup returns CDR1 MNHNY and CDR2 SVGAGI (reference sequence). There are 14 residues in the CDR3. Trimming took 6 bases from V and 4 from J, leaving 15 bases between them. CDR3 nucleotides: TGTGCCAGCAGAAAGACAGGCAGCGTCTATGGCTACACCTTC. This gives the protein CASRKTGSVYGYTF.

The rearrangement links TRBV4-3 to TRBJ2-7, with D unresolved. Trimming took off 6 bases at V and 4 bases at J, with 19 bases between the two ends. The CDR3 covers 15 residues. Germline CDR1 LGHNA, CDR2 YSLEER. The DNA of the CDR3 is TGCGCCAGCAGTCTAAACTCCGACGGAGAGTACGAGCAGTACTTC. Its translation: CASSLNSDGEYEQYF.

The V call is TRBV5-1, the J call TRBJ2-5; 10 nucleotides line up with TRBD2. Germline assignment: CDR1 SGHRS and CDR2 YFSETQ. This CDR3 spans 16 amino acids. Losses at the gene ends were 0 bases for V and 1 base for J; bases not matched to a gene: 3. The CDR3 region has the DNA TGCGCCAGCAGCTTGGCGGCTAGCGGGGGCCAAGAGACCCAGTACTTC. Protein product: CASSLAASGGQETQYF.

J is TRBJ1-2 and V is TRBV5-4, with a possible D match to TRBD1 (6 bases). The germline V and J ends were trimmed by 1 base and 6 bases, with 13 bases remaining between them. The CDR3 has 14 amino acids. Germline V lookup: CDR1 SGHNT, CDR2 YYREEE (reference sequence). The CDR3 protein is CASSLYAGANGYTF. In DNA form, the CDR3 reads TGTGCCAGCAGCTTGTATGCGGGGGCGAATGGCTACACCTTC.

The V gene is TRBV9, the J gene TRBJ2-2; 16 positions agree with TRBD2. CDR1 and CDR2 from the germline V gene are SGDLS and YYNGEE. CDR3 length: 17 residues. V was clipped by 4 bases and J by 6 bases; unmatched bases: 6. The CDR3 spells CASSPGTSGRASGELFF. The CDR3 DNA is TGTGCCAGCAGCCCTGGGACTAGCGGGAGGGCCTCCGGGGAGCTGTTTTTT.

The V and J genes are TRBV28 and TRBJ1-2; D is possibly TRBD1 (6 bases). The CDR3 contains 13 residues. V lost 6 bases and J 4 bases, leaving 12 bases between the germline ends. The V gene's germline CDR1 is MDHEN and CDR2 SYDVKM. CDR3 DNA: TGTGCCAGCAGGGAACAGGGCTTCTATGGCTACACCTTC. This gives the protein CASREQGFYGYTF.

The CDR3 coding sequence is TGCGCCAGCGAACGACAGGGAGAAGGAGATACGCAGTATTTT. Translation: CASERQGEGDTQYF. J is TRBJ2-3 and V is TRBV5-1; the match to TRBD1 covers 7 bases. This CDR3 has 14 residues. CDR1 SGHRS and CDR2 YFSETQ come from the germline V gene. The ends lost 7 bases at V and 5 bases at J; junction bases unmatched: 10.

The rearrangement links TRBV6-5 to TRBJ2-7, with 11 bases fitting TRBD1. CDR1 MNHEY and CDR2 SVGAGI come from the germline V gene. The CDR3 covers 14 residues. Trimming removed 6 bases from V and 5 bases from J; junction bases left unmatched: 6. As DNA, the CDR3 is TGTGCCAGCAGCAAGGACAGGGGGCGGAACGAGCAGTACTTC. Encoded protein: CASSKDRGRNEQYF.

The chain is built from TRBV25-1 and TRBJ1-4, with D maybe TRBD1 (6 bases). With 2 bases removed from V and 4 bases from J, the gap between germline ends came to 14 bases. CDR3 length equals 16 residues. Germline V CDR1 and CDR2: MGHDK, SYGVNS. CDR3 nucleotide sequence: TGTGCCAGCAGTGAACGTAGGACAGCTTTTAATGAAAAACTGTTTTTT. It yields the protein CASSERRTAFNEKLFF.

This chain joins TRBV5-6 and TRBJ1-5, with unresolved D. Deletions cut 2 bases from V and 4 bases from J, with 4 bases between. This CDR3 has 12 amino acids. Germline CDR1 SGHDT, CDR2 YYEEEE. CDR3 nucleotides: TGTGCCAGCAGCTTACGGAATCAGCCCCAGCATTTT. It specifies CASSLRNQPQHF.

This clone was recorded a few times. The rearrangement links TRBV7-2 to TRBJ1-3, with D unresolved. The CDR3 runs to 13 residues. CDR1 SGHTA and CDR2 FQGNSA come from the germline V gene. Deletions cut 1 base from V and 8 bases from J, with 9 bases between. CDR3: CASSLGLADTIYF. The CDR3, as DNA: TGTGCCAGCAGCTTAGGCCTGGCGGACACCATATATTTT.

The chain links TRBV6-6 to TRBJ2-7; TRBD2 aligns across 9 bases. The length of the CDR3 is 14 residues. CDR1 MNHNY and CDR2 SVGAGI come from the germline V gene (reference sequence). The junction had 1 base not matched to a gene; V was cut back by 4 bases and J by 0 bases. Written as DNA, the CDR3 is TGTGCCAGCAGTTCTAGCGGGACCTCCTACGAGCAGTACTTC. As protein: CASSSSGTSYEQYF.

The V call is TRBV9, the J call TRBJ2-7, with 9 nucleotides matching TRBD2. The germline CDR1 and CDR2 sequences are SGDLS and YYNGEE. The CDR3 has 15 amino acids. The junction had 3 bases not matched to a gene; V was cut back by 0 bases and J by 2 bases. CDR3 residues: CASSVEGGRAYEQYF. The CDR3 nucleotides read TGTGCCAGCAGCGTAGAAGGCGGGAGGGCCTACGAGCAGTACTTC.

A remark on this clone: The junction shows a germline mismatch at one end, possibly a read error. The chain recombines TRBV7-2 with TRBJ2-7, with D unresolved. Per germline, CDR1 SGHTA and CDR2 FQGNSA. The CDR3 spans 13 residues. CDR3 region: CASSLTAGDPLGF. Here the CDR3 DNA reads TGTGCCAGCAGCTTAACTGCCGGAGACCCATTGGGCTTC.

The rearrangement uses TRBV6-5 and TRBJ1-1; D gene uncertain. V lost 3 bases and J lost 0, with 11 bases in between. Germline CDR1 is MNHEY and CDR2 is SVGAGI. This CDR3 is built from 15 residues. CDR3 residues: CASSYEGLLNTEAFF. Here the CDR3 DNA reads TGTGCCAGCAGTTATGAGGGCCTCTTGAACACTGAAGCTTTCTTT.

The V gene is TRBV7-2, the J gene TRBJ2-6; D is unclear. The CDR3 sequence is 17 residues long. The germline CDR1 and CDR2 sequences are SGHTA and FQGNSA. Trimming removed 3 bases from V and 0 bases from J, with 12 bases in between. Here the CDR3 DNA reads TGTGCCAGCAGCTTCGGTCCGGGTGCCTCTGGGGCCAACGTCCTGACTTTC. Protein sequence: CASSFGPGASGANVLTF.

The CDR3 DNA follows: TGTGCCAGCAGTCACCCCAGGGGCTATCAGCCCCAGCATTTT. Amino acids: CASSHPRGYQPQHF. The genes are TRBV6-6 and TRBJ1-5; D possibly corresponds to TRBD1 (6 bases). Trimming stripped 5 bases from V and 5 bases from J, with 13 bases between. CDR1 is MNHNY and CDR2 is SVGAGI in the germline V gene (reference sequence). The CDR3 sequence is 14 residues long.

The chain recombines TRBV7-9 with TRBJ2-1, with 7 nucleotides matching TRBD1. V lost 0 bases, J lost 6 bases, and 14 bases stayed unmatched. The germline gives CDR1 SEHNR, CDR2 FQNEAQ (reference sequence). The CDR3 spans 18 residues. The CDR3 bases are TGTGCCAGCAGCTTAGCGACAGGGTGGTTTACCTTAGGCAATGAGCAGTTCTTC. It is translated as CASSLATGWFTLGNEQFF.